This is a list of T cell receptor beta chains from one sample in a study of blood T cell repertoires in COVID-19. Some clones are missing from TCRdb's copy, which holds only in-frame ones; the method was immunoSEQ multiplex PCR. This repertoire shows roughly 80,000 clones, about 83% found once; its top ten account for roughly 4%. Material: peripheral blood. The source of these receptors is a man between 50 and 59 years old with acute or convalescent COVID-19. The CDR3 runs from the conserved cysteine through the conserved F or W. D genes are given only for firm matches. Some rows mark clone size as missing; the rest say once, few, many or name a class of expanded clone.

J	V	size	D	CDR3	DNA
TRBJ1-6	TRBV7-9	few	NA	CASSPKGPSSYNSPLHF	TGTGCCAGCAGCCCAAAGGGGCCGAGCTCCTATAATTCACCCCTCCACTTT
TRBJ1-4	TRBV19	NA	NA	CASSLKGRKNEKLFF	TGTGCCAGTAGTTTAAAGGGGCGGAAAAATGAAAAACTGTTTTTT
TRBJ2-1	TRBV9	NA	TRBD1	CASSVGGRGHTEQFF	TGTGCCAGCAGCGTAGGTGGCAGGGGGCATACTGAGCAGTTCTTC
TRBJ2-5	TRBV10-3	NA	NA	CAISEGPGSGETQYF	TGTGCCATCAGTGAAGGGCCAGGAAGCGGGGAGACCCAGTACTTC
TRBJ1-2	TRBV28	NA	NA	CASSSYRIYGYTF	TGTGCCAGCAGTTCTTACAGGATCTATGGCTACACCTTC
TRBJ1-5	TRBV4-3	NA	NA	CASSPGLGGDQPQHF	TGCGCCAGCAGCCCCGGTCTCGGCGGGGATCAGCCCCAGCATTTT
TRBJ1-2	TRBV7-2	NA	TRBD1	CASSDNYPTGGGYTF	TGTGCCAGCAGCGATAACTACCCGACAGGGGGAGGCTACACCTTC
TRBJ2-2	TRBV3-1/TRBV3-2	NA	TRBD2	CASSHAGGITGELFF	TGTGCCAGCAGCCACGCGGGAGGGATCACCGGGGAGCTGTTTTTT
TRBJ2-1	TRBV29-1	once	TRBD2	CSAGTSLRGEQFF	TGCAGCGCTGGGACTAGCTTGCGTGGTGAGCAGTTCTTC
TRBJ2-1	TRBV9	once	TRBD2	CASRGTSGTNEQFF	TGTGCCAGCAGAGGGACTAGCGGGACCAATGAGCAGTTCTTC
TRBJ2-2	TRBV6-5	once	TRBD2	CASSYLLAGAGELFF	TGTGCCAGCAGTTACTTGCTAGCGGGAGCCGGGGAGCTGTTTTTT
TRBJ2-3	TRBV19	NA	TRBD2	CASSMRLAGTDTQYF	TGTGCCAGTAGTATGAGGCTAGCGGGCACAGATACGCAGTATTTT
TRBJ2-7	TRBV6-5	few	NA	CASSSTWRRDDEQYF	TGTGCCAGCAGTAGTACTTGGAGGAGGGACGACGAGCAGTACTTC
TRBJ1-1	TRBV28	NA	NA	CASSLPRAEAFF	TGTGCCAGCAGTTTACCGAGGGCTGAAGCTTTCTTT
TRBJ2-1	TRBV27	NA	TRBD2	CASKRTDSSGRINEQFF	TGTGCCAGCAAAAGGACAGACTCTAGCGGGAGGATCAATGAGCAGTTCTTC
TRBJ1-1	TRBV29-1	NA	TRBD1	CSVENPGQGATEAFF	TGCAGCGTTGAAAACCCGGGACAGGGGGCGACTGAAGCTTTCTTT
TRBJ1-1	TRBV4-3	NA	TRBD1	CASSQVAGGATEAFF	TGCGCCAGCAGCCAAGTCGCAGGGGGCGCGACTGAAGCTTTCTTT
TRBJ1-1	TRBV10-1	NA	TRBD1	CASRVDRGRGTEAFF	TGCGCCAGCAGAGTAGACAGGGGACGAGGCACTGAAGCTTTCTTT
TRBJ1-1	TRBV6-5	NA	TRBD1	CASSYSTGLTGVEAFF	TGTGCCAGCAGTTACTCGACGGGACTCACAGGGGTTGAAGCTTTCTTT
TRBJ2-1	TRBV4-1	NA	TRBD2	CASSQEGLESYNEQFF	TGCGCCAGCAGCCAAGAGGGACTAGAGAGTTACAATGAGCAGTTCTTC
TRBJ1-4	TRBV6-5	NA	NA	CASSYTRSEKLFF	TGTGCCAGCAGTTACACGAGGAGTGAAAAACTGTTTTTT
TRBJ1-1	TRBV27	NA	NA	CASSQTGGLVTEAFF	TGTGCCAGCAGTCAAACCGGGGGGCTGGTCACTGAAGCTTTCTTT
TRBJ1-1	TRBV27	NA	NA	CANKPPRGTEAFF	TGTGCCAACAAGCCGCCCCGCGGCACTGAAGCTTTCTTT
TRBJ2-7	TRBV13	NA	TRBD1	CASSTRDRAYEQYF	TGTGCCAGCAGCACTAGGGACAGGGCCTACGAGCAGTACTTC
TRBJ2-1	TRBV6-5	NA	TRBD2	CASSLAGGHNEQFF	TGTGCCAGCAGTCTAGCGGGAGGCCACAATGAGCAGTTCTTC
TRBJ1-2	TRBV9	NA	NA	CASGRRGSDGYTF	TGTGCCAGCGGTAGGAGAGGGAGTGACGGCTACACCTTC
TRBJ2-3	TRBV12-5	NA	NA	CASGLVRVASGTDTQYF	TGTGCTAGTGGTTTGGTACGGGTGGCTAGTGGCACAGATACGCAGTATTTT
TRBJ2-7	TRBV4-1	once	TRBD2	CASSQLSGSSYEQYF	TGCGCCAGCAGCCAACTTAGCGGGAGCTCCTACGAGCAGTACTTC
TRBJ1-1	TRBV5-8	few	NA	CASSLGGARAEAFF	TGTGCCAGCAGCTTGGGCGGGGCTCGGGCTGAAGCTTTCTTT
TRBJ2-5	TRBV7-2	NA	NA	CASSFFDSQETQYF	TGTGCCAGCAGCTTCTTCGACTCACAAGAGACCCAGTACTTC
TRBJ2-4	TRBV5-1	NA	TRBD1	CASSLGQGANIQYF	TGCGCCAGCAGCTTGGGACAGGGGGCGAACATTCAGTACTTC
TRBJ2-7	TRBV10-3	NA	TRBD2	CAISEYGTSYEQYF	TGTGCCATCAGTGAGTATGGGACTAGCTACGAGCAGTACTTC
TRBJ1-2	TRBV10-2	NA	TRBD1	CASRGQGDKRSYGYTF	TGCGCCAGCAGAGGACAGGGGGATAAACGATCCTATGGCTACACCTTC
TRBJ2-7	TRBV2	NA	TRBD1	CASSRDRSYEQYF	TGTGCCAGCAGCCGGGACAGGAGCTACGAGCAGTACTTC
TRBJ1-6	TRBV30	NA	NA	CAWGEYYNSPLHF	TGTGCCTGGGGGGAGTACTATAATTCACCCCTCCACTTT
TRBJ2-7	TRBV19	NA	NA	CASSPLAGKRGYEQYF	TGTGCCAGTAGCCCACTGGCGGGCAAACGAGGCTACGAGCAGTACTTC
TRBJ1-5	TRBV19	NA	NA	CASSSSGQPNQPQHF	TGTGCCAGTAGTAGTTCAGGACAGCCAAATCAGCCCCAGCATTTT
TRBJ2-3	TRBV19	NA	NA	CASSIDGWRGQATDTQYF	TGTGCCAGTAGTATAGATGGTTGGCGGGGGCAAGCCACAGATACGCAGTATTTT
TRBJ1-1	TRBV7-3	NA	TRBD1	CASSSGQGNTEAFF	TGTGCCAGCAGCTCGGGACAGGGGAACACTGAAGCTTTCTTT